The 24 T cell receptor beta chains presented below share a single source sample, sequenced in a study of T-cell reconstitution after alpha-beta-depleted transplantation in children. The authors prepared the TCRbeta library with unique molecular identifiers. TCRdb reprocessed the PCR reads with MiXCR, giving one entry per CDR3 protein. The sample shows around 300,000 distinct CDR3 sequences, roughly 11% of them seen only once. Here the sequenced sample was peripheral blood, taken 180 days after TCRalphabeta/CD19-depleted stem cell transplant. The receptors come from a male patient aged 2 to 10 who had a stem cell transplant for chronic granulomatous disease, so the T cells may come from the graft donor.

There are a few counts of this clonotype. The chain carries TRBV20-1 and TRBJ2-3; 9 nucleotides match TRBD2. The J segment lost 2 bases and the V segment lost 6 bases, leaving 9 bases of the junction unmatched. Germline assignment: CDR1 DFQATT and CDR2 SNEGSKA (reference sequence). The CDR3 runs to 15 residues. CDR3 sequence reads: CSAPGREGPTDTQYF. For the CDR3, the DNA is TGCAGTGCCCCGGGGCGGGAGGGCCCCACAGATACGCAGTATTTT.

This clonotype was seen many times. The chain combines TRBV7-8 with TRBJ2-4, with TRBD1 identical over 8 bases. There are 13 residues in the CDR3. The V segment lost 1 base and the J segment 16 bases; nucleotides outside the gene matches: 9. The V gene's germline CDR1 is SGHVS and CDR2 FQNEAQ. CDR3 coding DNA: TGTGCCAGCAGCTTAGGGTTAGGACAGGGTTTTTACTTC. Encoded protein: CASSLGLGQGFYF.

This clonotype was counted ten times or more. This chain uses TRBV15 with TRBJ2-3; D remains unclear. The germline CDR1 and CDR2 sequences are LNHNV and YYDKDF (reference sequence). CDR3 length: 13 amino acids. Trimming cost V 1 base and J 5 bases, with 7 bases left between them. The CDR3 spells CATSRVLGDTQYF. The CDR3 DNA reads TGTGCCACCAGCAGAGTCTTGGGAGATACGCAGTATTTT.

This clonotype appeared a single time. It may be a read error: a sequence one base away is much more abundant. This chain joins TRBV5-1 and TRBJ1-4; a possible D gene is TRBD1 (6 bases). This CDR3 comprises 14 residues. Germline V gene lookup returns CDR1 SGHRS and CDR2 YFSETQ. This CDR3 reads CACSLLQGGEKLFF. CDR3 nucleotide sequence: TGCGCCTGCAGCTTGCTACAGGGTGGTGAAAAACTGTTTTTT.

This chain uses TRBV4-2 with TRBJ1-2, with D tentatively TRBD1 (5 bases). CDR1 is LGHNA and CDR2 is YNFKEQ in the germline V gene. Trimming shortened V by 4 bases and J by 6 bases, and 15 bases separated the two germline ends. The CDR3 has 14 amino acids. The chain's CDR3 is CASSLGPLGDGYTF. The CDR3 region has the DNA TGTGCCAGCAGCCTGGGGCCCCTCGGCGATGGCTACACCTTC.

The V call is TRBV13, the J call TRBJ2-5; 9 nucleotides match TRBD2. V shed 5 bases, J shed 6 bases, and the junction held 4 bases outside the gene matches. The length of the CDR3 is 13 residues. CDR1 is PRHDT and CDR2 is FYEKMQ in the germline V gene (reference sequence). CDR3 sequence reads: CASSNSGRQTQYF. CDR3 nucleotide sequence: TGTGCCAGCAGCAATAGCGGGAGACAGACCCAGTACTTC.

This clonotype was counted at least ten times. The rearrangement uses TRBV20-1 and TRBJ2-3; D remains unclear. V lost 0 bases, J lost 0 bases, and 22 bases lay in between. Per the germline V gene, CDR1 is DFQATT and CDR2 is SNEGSKA (reference sequence). This CDR3 has 19 residues. The DNA of the CDR3 is TGCAGTGCTAGAGATCCTTGGGCCAGGATAAACGCTAGCACAGATACGCAGTATTTT. Encoded protein: CSARDPWARINASTDTQYF.

In this sample, this clonotype turned up many times. This chain connects TRBV7-2 to TRBJ2-2, with TRBD2 as a possible D gene (5 bases). This CDR3 is built from 13 residues. The germline V gene encodes CDR1 SGHTA and CDR2 FQGNSA. The V end lost 5 bases, the J end lost 5 bases, and 9 bases lay between the germline ends. CDR3 loop: CASSPGGTGELFF. For the CDR3, the DNA is TGTGCCAGCAGCCCGGGCGGGACCGGGGAGCTGTTTTTT.

This clonotype showed up many times. The chain recombines TRBV20-1 with TRBJ1-1, with D unclear. The CDR3 consists of 14 residues. V was cut by 6 bases and J by 1 base, with 15 bases left in between. Germline CDR1 DFQATT, CDR2 SNEGSKA (reference sequence). The CDR3, as DNA: TGCAGTGCCCCAACCGACATTCCGAACACTGAAGCTTTCTTT. Protein: CSAPTDIPNTEAFF.

In this sample, this clonotype turned up many times. The chain links TRBV7-2 to TRBJ2-2; the D is unclear. V lost 1 base and J lost 5, with 11 bases in between. Germline-derived CDR1 and CDR2 are SGHTA and FQGNSA. CDR3 size: 15 residues. The CDR3 is CASSLGELQTGELFF. Written as DNA, the CDR3 is TGTGCCAGCAGCTTAGGTGAACTACAAACCGGGGAGCTGTTTTTT.

This clonotype was counted many times. The J gene is TRBJ2-7, the V gene TRBV12-3 or TRBV12-4; 7 positions agree with TRBD2. J lost 5 bases, V lost 2 bases, and 9 bases had no gene match. There are 15 residues in the CDR3. The CDR3 protein is CASSLKGGPPNEQYF. The CDR3 DNA reads TGTGCCAGCAGTTTAAAGGGAGGGCCTCCGAACGAGCAGTACTTC.

The rearrangement uses TRBV18 and TRBJ2-1; a possible D gene is TRBD2 (5 bases). Germline-derived CDR1 and CDR2 are KGHSH and LQKENI. The CDR3 has 14 residues. V lost 1 base to trimming and J lost 6 bases, with 10 bases between them. CDR3 region: CASSPLPGINEQFF. In DNA form, the CDR3 reads TGTGCCAGCTCACCACTCCCCGGGATCAATGAGCAGTTCTTC.

V usage is TRBV6-5 and J usage is TRBJ2-1; 13 bases line up with TRBD2. The CDR3 length is 16 residues. Germline CDR1 and CDR2: MNHEY and SVGAGI. V shed 3 bases, J shed 8 bases, and the junction held 7 bases outside the gene matches. CDR3 loop: CASSYGLAGEGDEQFF. CDR3 bases: TGTGCCAGCAGTTATGGACTAGCGGGAGAAGGCGATGAGCAGTTCTTC.

Many counts were recorded for this clonotype. The V gene is TRBV5-1, the J gene TRBJ2-6; 10 bases agree with TRBD1. The V segment lost 3 bases and the J segment 0 bases; nucleotides outside the gene matches: 6. This CDR3 spans 18 amino acids. Germline lookup yields CDR1 SGHRS and CDR2 YFSETQ. CDR3 amino acids: CASSSDRGKISGANVLTF. CDR3 sequence (DNA): TGCGCCAGCAGCTCGGACAGGGGGAAAATCTCTGGGGCCAACGTCCTGACTTTC. Drawing the rest from reference TRBV5-1 and TRBJ2-6, the complete variable domain is KAGVTQTPRYLIKTRGQQVTLSCSPISGHRSVSWYQQTPGQGLQFLFEYFSETQRNKGNFPGRFSGRQFSNSRSEMNVSTLELGDSALYLCASSSDRGKISGANVLTFGAGSRLTVL.

This clonotype was observed at least ten times. This chain connects TRBV28 to TRBJ2-2; 9 bases line up with TRBD2. Germline loops: CDR1 MDHEN, CDR2 SYDVKM. The CDR3 has 16 residues. V shed 5 bases, J shed 7 bases, and the junction held 11 bases outside the gene matches. CDR3 nucleotide sequence: TGTGCCAGCAGTCTAATAGCGGGAGCCGAAAACGGGGAGCTGTTTTTT. Protein sequence: CASSLIAGAENGELFF.

This clonotype showed up many times. The chain has TRBV20-1 and TRBJ2-3, with TRBD2 matching 9 bases. Losses at the gene ends were 5 bases for V and 3 bases for J; bases not matched to a gene: 12. The CDR3 is made up of 16 amino acids. Per the germline V gene, CDR1 is DFQATT and CDR2 is SNEGSKA (reference sequence). In DNA, the CDR3 is TGCAGTGCTGGGAGTAGTGGGCGGGGGGGGACAGATACGCAGTATTTT. This gives the protein CSAGSSGRGGTDTQYF.

This clonotype was found many times. CDR3 protein: CASRPLAGGSTDTQYF. The CDR3 DNA reads TGTGCCAGCAGGCCACTAGCGGGGGGAAGCACAGATACGCAGTATTTT. This chain links TRBV6-4 with TRBJ2-3; 12 bases fit TRBD2. The CDR3 spans 16 residues. Trimming at V came to 6 bases and at J to 0 bases, leaving 4 bases not matched to a gene. Germline-derived CDR1 and CDR2 are MRHNA and SNTAGT.

At least ten counts were recorded for this clonotype. The chain links TRBV5-5 to TRBJ2-5; D may be TRBD2 (5 bases). The ends were cut back, 0 bases at V and 5 bases at J, with 11 bases in the middle. This CDR3 region has 14 residues. Germline CDR1 and CDR2: SGHKS and YYEKEE (reference sequence). CDR3 nucleotides: TGTGCCAGCAGCTTGGAGCCTAGCTTTGAGACCCAGTACTTC. This codes for CASSLEPSFETQYF. The full variable domain, rest sourced from reference TRBV5-5 and TRBJ2-5, is DAGVTQSPTHLIKTRGQQVTLRCSPISGHKSVSWYQQVLGQGPQFIFQYYEKEERGRGNFPDRFSARQFPNYSSELNVNALLLGDSALYLCASSLEPSFETQYFGPGTRLLVL.

This clonotype was seen repeatedly, ten times or more. This chain connects TRBV29-1 to TRBJ2-1; D is unclear. This CDR3 comprises 13 residues. Germline loops: CDR1 SQVTM, CDR2 ANQGSEA. Trimming took 4 bases from V and 2 from J, leaving 9 bases between them. CDR3 region: CSVVGGPYNEQFF. The CDR3 region has the DNA TGCAGCGTTGTCGGTGGGCCCTACAATGAGCAGTTCTTC.

There are many counts of this clonotype. V is TRBV20-1 and J is TRBJ2-5, with 8 bases identical to TRBD2. Germline V CDR1 and CDR2: DFQATT, SNEGSKA (reference sequence). The length of the CDR3 is 11 residues. The CDR3 is CSPLAGETQYF. As DNA, the CDR3 is TGCAGCCCCCTAGCGGGAGAGACCCAGTACTTC.

CDR3 amino acids: CAITKQGGIRGNTGELFF. As DNA, the CDR3 is TGTGCCATCACCAAACAGGGAGGGATACGCGGTAACACCGGGGAGCTGTTTTTT. The chain couples TRBV12-3 or TRBV12-4 to TRBJ2-2, with a tentative D call TRBD2 (7 bases). V dropped 10 bases and J dropped 2 bases, with 26 bases sitting between them. The CDR3 runs 18 residues.

This clonotype was seen ten or more times. The rearrangement joins TRBV9 to TRBJ2-3; TRBD1 is a possible D gene (6 bases). From germline, CDR1 is SGDLS and CDR2 YYNGEE. This CDR3 spans 13 amino acids. Trimming removed 2 bases at V and 7 bases at J, with 11 bases between. The CDR3 loop is CASSVGRGNTQYF. The CDR3 coding sequence is TGTGCCAGCAGCGTCGGCAGGGGTAATACGCAGTATTTT.

The sample holds many counts of this clonotype. The V call is TRBV6-5, the J call TRBJ2-5; 7 nucleotides align to TRBD2. V lost 4 bases and J lost 11; bases outside the gene matches: 16. The CDR3 extends over 15 amino acids. Germline lookup yields CDR1 MNHEY and CDR2 SVGAGI. CDR3 in DNA: TGTGCCAGCAGTTCCCTGGCTAGCGGCTTAAAATTTCAGTACTTC. Protein: CASSSLASGLKFQYF.

Many counts were recorded for this clonotype. The chain carries TRBV5-1 and TRBJ2-2; maybe TRBD2 (5 bases). Germline CDR1 SGHRS, CDR2 YFSETQ. This CDR3 region has 11 residues. V was clipped by 3 bases and J by 8 bases, with 5 bases between them. For the CDR3, the DNA is TGCGCCAGCAGCTCGGGGGGGGAGCTGTTTTTT. It yields the protein CASSSGGELFF.